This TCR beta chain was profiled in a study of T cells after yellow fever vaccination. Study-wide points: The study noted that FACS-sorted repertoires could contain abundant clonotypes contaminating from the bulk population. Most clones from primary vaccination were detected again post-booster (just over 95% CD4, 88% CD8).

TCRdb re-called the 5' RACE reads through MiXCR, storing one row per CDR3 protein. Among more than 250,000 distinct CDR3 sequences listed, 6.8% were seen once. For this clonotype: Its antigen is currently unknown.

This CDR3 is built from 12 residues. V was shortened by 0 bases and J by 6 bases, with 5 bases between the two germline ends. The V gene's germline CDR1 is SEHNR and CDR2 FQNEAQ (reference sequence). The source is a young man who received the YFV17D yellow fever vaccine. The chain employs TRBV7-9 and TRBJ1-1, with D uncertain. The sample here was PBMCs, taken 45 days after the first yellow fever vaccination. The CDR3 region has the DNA TGTGCCAGCAGCTTAGCAGTACCTGAAGCTTTCTTT. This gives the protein CASSLAVPEAFF.